One sample yielded the 30 T cell receptor beta chains listed below, sequenced in a study of immune cell composition in non-small cell lung cancer. Normal lung was taken at the farthest possible site, at least 3 cm from tumour. The protocol was immunoSEQ multiplex PCR, while the TCRdb copy is restricted to in-frame clones and leaves out a portion. The table records approximately 700 clones, around nine tenths of them present only once. Material: non-adjacent lung tissue. The source of these receptors is a human donor with non-small cell lung cancer.

The chain links TRBV5-1 to TRBJ2-3, with 10 bases lining up with TRBD1. Germline V gene lookup returns CDR1 SGHRS and CDR2 YFSETQ. CDR3 length: 16 residues. The junction had 9 bases not matched to a gene; V was cut back by 4 bases and J by 4 bases. CDR3 region: CASSPAPGQGSDTQYF. DNA of the CDR3: TGCGCCAGCAGCCCCGCCCCGGGACAGGGGTCAGATACGCAGTATTTT.

The rearrangement joins TRBV9 to TRBJ2-5, with a weak D call TRBD1 (6 bases). V was clipped by 4 bases and J by 2 bases, with 12 bases between them. Looked up from germline, CDR1 is SGDLS and CDR2 is YYNGEE. The length of the CDR3 is 14 residues. CDR3 DNA: TGTGCCAGCAGCACCCGACAGGCGCAAGAGACCCAGTACTTC. Translated: CASSTRQAQETQYF.

The V and J genes are TRBV18 and TRBJ1-1, with D perhaps matching TRBD1 (6 bases). Germline V gene lookup returns CDR1 KGHSH and CDR2 LQKENI. With 6 bases removed from V and 6 bases from J, the gap between germline ends came to 11 bases. The CDR3 has 12 residues. CDR3 in amino acids: CASSPGAAEAFF. The CDR3 bases are TGTGCCAGCTCTCCAGGGGCTGCTGAAGCTTTCTTT.

The chain links TRBV6-6 to TRBJ2-7; the D gene is possibly TRBD2 (6 bases). Germline CDR1 MNHNY, CDR2 SVGAGI (reference sequence). The germline V and J ends were trimmed by 10 bases and 6 bases, with 19 bases remaining between them. This CDR3 has 13 amino acids. The CDR3 nucleotides are TGTGCCACGGCGGGGCAGGGTCGACTCGAGCAGTACTTC. This sequence encodes CATAGQGRLEQYF.

This chain joins TRBV5-8 and TRBJ1-5; tentative D call: TRBD1 (5 bases). CDR3 length: 12 residues. Germline CDR1 reads SGHTS; CDR2 reads YDEGEE. V lost 4 bases, J lost 11 bases, and 13 bases lay in between. CDR3 DNA: TGTGCCAGCAGCCGGGGGGGTTTGGCCCAGCATTTT. The encoded protein is CASSRGGLAQHF.

This chain connects TRBV6-4 to TRBJ1-6, with TRBD1 as a possible D gene (6 bases). The length of the CDR3 is 13 residues. V dropped 9 bases and J dropped 7 bases, with 13 bases sitting between them. Germline V gene data show CDR1 as MRHNA and CDR2 as SNTAGT. CDR3 amino acids: CARKQGKNSPLHF. CDR3 nucleotide sequence: TGTGCCAGAAAACAGGGCAAAAATTCACCCCTCCACTTT.

This clone was recorded once. The V call is TRBV29-1, the J call TRBJ1-2, with TRBD1 matching over 7 bases. Germline CDR1 SQVTM, CDR2 ANQGSEA. V shed 4 bases, J shed 0 bases, and the junction held 2 bases outside the gene matches. This CDR3 spans 13 amino acids. Written as DNA, the CDR3 is TGCAGCGTTGGGCAGGGGGCTAACTATGGCTACACCTTC. Translating it yields CSVGQGANYGYTF.

This chain links TRBV28 with TRBJ2-5; TRBD2 might be the D (6 bases). The ends were cut back, 5 bases at V and 5 bases at J, with 15 bases in the middle. Germline V CDR1 and CDR2: MDHEN, SYDVKM. The CDR3 is made up of 14 amino acids. In DNA form, the CDR3 reads TGTGCCAGCAGTGACACGGGACTCGGGGAGACCCAGTACTTC. It translates to CASSDTGLGETQYF.

The rearrangement uses TRBV6-1 and TRBJ2-5; D is perhaps TRBD1 (6 bases). With 5 bases removed from V and 2 bases from J, the gap between germline ends came to 9 bases. This CDR3 is built from 13 residues. Germline assignment: CDR1 MNHNS and CDR2 SASEGT. The CDR3 DNA follows: TGTGCCAGCAGTCGGGGACAACAAGAGACCCAGTACTTC. Translating gives CASSRGQQETQYF.

The chain uses TRBV4-1 and TRBJ1-2; TRBD1 aligns across 8 bases. This CDR3 contains 16 residues. Per germline, CDR1 MGHRA and CDR2 YSYEKL. Trimming took 4 bases from V and 2 from J; bases not matched to a gene: 9. The chain's CDR3 is CASSRKGGQGNYGYTF. The CDR3 coding sequence is TGCGCCAGCAGCCGGAAAGGCGGACAGGGCAACTATGGCTACACCTTC.

The chain links TRBV10-3 to TRBJ2-1; TRBD2 matches at 9 bases. V trimming: 6 bases; J trimming: 8 bases; junction bases outside the gene matches: 14. Germline V gene lookup returns CDR1 ENHRY and CDR2 SYGVKD. This CDR3 is 16 amino acids long. Written as DNA, the CDR3 is TGTGCCATCAGCCCGGTCGCTGGCGGGGGGGCCGATGAGCAGTTCTTC. Translated, it gives CAISPVAGGGADEQFF.

In this sample, this clone turned up a few times. The V call is TRBV6-1, the J call TRBJ1-1; 10 positions agree with TRBD1. CDR1 and CDR2 from the germline V gene are MNHNS and SASEGT. The CDR3 has 16 amino acids. The V segment lost 4 bases and the J segment 6 bases; nucleotides outside the gene matches: 11. The CDR3 nucleotides read TGTGCCAGCAGTGGGGTAAAATGGACAGGGGGGGCTGAAGCTTTCTTT. Protein product: CASSGVKWTGGAEAFF.

The rearrangement links TRBV25-1 to TRBJ1-6, with D possibly being TRBD1 (6 bases). This CDR3 spans 13 amino acids. V was shortened by 3 bases and J by 7 bases, with 7 bases between the two germline ends. Germline V gene sequence: CDR1 MGHDK, CDR2 SYGVNS. The CDR3 DNA sequence: TGTGCCAGCAGTGACAGGGGAAATTCACCCCTCCACTTT. Translating gives CASSDRGNSPLHF.

CDR3 residues: CASSLTGGQETQYF. The CDR3 coding sequence is TGTGCCAGCAGTTTGACAGGGGGCCAAGAGACCCAGTACTTC. The chain has TRBV2 and TRBJ2-5, with 9 bases that match TRBD1. The CDR3 spans 14 residues. V was clipped by 5 bases and J by 1 base; unmatched bases: 2. Germline V gene sequence: CDR1 SNHLY, CDR2 FYNNEI.

This clone turned up a few times. This rearrangement joins TRBV27 to TRBJ2-7; 8 positions agree with TRBD1. CDR3 length equals 15 residues. Germline values: CDR1 MNHEY, CDR2 SMNVEV (reference sequence). Trimming removed 5 bases from V and 1 base from J; junction bases left unmatched: 7. The CDR3 sequence: CASSTQGTGSYEQYF. As DNA, the CDR3 is TGTGCCAGCAGTACGCAGGGGACAGGTTCCTACGAGCAGTACTTC.

This clone was observed a single time. The J gene is TRBJ1-6, the V gene TRBV6-6; D possibly corresponds to TRBD1 (5 bases). V dropped 2 bases and J dropped 9 bases, with 8 bases sitting between them. The CDR3 spans 13 residues. CDR1 and CDR2 (germline): MNHNY, SVGAGI (reference sequence). In nucleotides, the CDR3 is TGTGCCAGCAGTTACCTCGGGGGTTCACCCCTCCACTTT. This sequence encodes CASSYLGGSPLHF.

The table lists this clone with a count of one. This sequence joins TRBV19 and TRBJ1-6, with 8 bases identical to TRBD1. Trimming at V came to 6 bases and at J to 9 bases, leaving 4 bases not matched to a gene. Germline-derived CDR1 and CDR2 are LNHDA and SQIVND (reference sequence). The CDR3 has 13 residues. DNA for the CDR3: TGTGCCAGTAGGCCAGGACAGGGTTCACCCCTCCACTTT. Protein: CASRPGQGSPLHF.

The V and J genes are TRBV19 and TRBJ2-7; 9 bases are a match to TRBD1. V was clipped by 5 bases and J by 2 bases; unmatched bases: 7. The germline gives CDR1 LNHDA, CDR2 SQIVND (reference sequence). The CDR3 is made up of 15 amino acids. CDR3 nucleotides: TGTGCCAGTAGTTTCGGGGACAGGGCTCCCTACGAGCAGTACTTC. It yields the protein CASSFGDRAPYEQYF.

The rearrangement uses TRBV19 and TRBJ2-1; 8 nucleotides agree with TRBD2. Per the germline V gene, CDR1 is LNHDA and CDR2 is SQIVND (reference sequence). This CDR3 contains 14 residues. Losses at the gene ends were 2 bases for V and 13 bases for J; bases not matched to a gene: 10. The CDR3 region is CASSIRAGGLFQFF. The CDR3 nucleotides are TGTGCCAGTAGTATAAGGGCGGGGGGACTCTTTCAGTTCTTC.

The genes are TRBV5-1 and TRBJ1-4, with 7 bases that match TRBD1. CDR1 is SGHRS and CDR2 is YFSETQ in the germline V gene. CDR3 size: 16 residues. Unmatched junction bases numbered 10, after V lost 3 bases and J lost 5 bases. The CDR3 sequence is CASSWSTGTVNEKLFF. The CDR3 DNA sequence: TGCGCCAGCAGCTGGAGCACCGGGACAGTAAATGAAAAACTGTTTTTT.

This clone has a handful of counts. The chain combines TRBV5-1 with TRBJ1-6; 8 positions agree with TRBD1. Trimming removed 4 bases from V and 6 bases from J; junction bases left unmatched: 3. Germline CDR1 reads SGHRS; CDR2 reads YFSETQ. This CDR3 has 14 residues. The CDR3 nucleotides are TGCGCCAGCAGCCGGGACAGGACTAATTCACCCCTCCACTTT. This encodes CASSRDRTNSPLHF.

By sample fraction, this clone is hyperexpanded. The chain joins TRBV12-5 to TRBJ1-1; maybe TRBD1 (6 bases). V was cut by 5 bases and J by 11 bases, with 21 bases left in between. CDR1 is LGHNT and CDR2 is FRNRAP in the germline V gene. This CDR3 has 14 amino acids. This chain's CDR3 is CASGLGDRPSRAFF. In DNA, the CDR3 is TGTGCTAGTGGTCTAGGCGACAGGCCCAGCCGCGCTTTCTTT.

This clone was seen only once. The chain has TRBV6-6 and TRBJ2-1, with D possibly being TRBD2 (6 bases). CDR1 MNHNY and CDR2 SVGAGI come from the germline V gene (reference sequence). V was pared by 2 bases and J by 3 bases, with 14 bases between. CDR3 length equals 16 residues. The CDR3 protein is CASSYRGAGSYNEQFF. As DNA, the CDR3 is TGTGCCAGCAGTTACCGCGGGGCGGGGAGCTACAATGAGCAGTTCTTC.

The V gene is TRBV18, the J gene TRBJ1-2; TRBD1 is a possible D gene (5 bases). Per the germline V gene, CDR1 is KGHSH and CDR2 is LQKENI. The V gene lost 4 bases and the J gene lost 0 bases, with 15 bases spanning the gap. CDR3 length: 16 residues. The CDR3 DNA sequence: TGTGCCAGCTCACTCCAGGCCGGGGGAACTAACTATGGCTACACCTTC. This codes for CASSLQAGGTNYGYTF.

The V gene is TRBV5-6, the J gene TRBJ1-2; TRBD1 might be the D (5 bases). The germline CDR1 and CDR2 sequences are SGHDT and YYEEEE. The V gene lost 4 bases and the J gene lost 4 bases, with 20 bases spanning the gap. CDR3 length equals 16 residues. The CDR3 nucleotides are TGTGCCAGCAGCGGCACGTCGGGGGGTATGGGCTATGGCTACACCTTC. It codes for CASSGTSGGMGYGYTF.

The rearrangement uses TRBV15 and TRBJ2-5, with a possible D match to TRBD2 (7 bases). CDR3 length: 15 amino acids. V was cut by 5 bases and J by 4 bases, with 17 bases left in between. Germline values: CDR1 LNHNV, CDR2 YYDKDF (reference sequence). The CDR3 DNA reads as TGTGCCACCAGCGGGGTATGGGGGGGCCGAGAGACCCAGTACTTC. Translating gives CATSGVWGGRETQYF.

V is TRBV6-6 and J is TRBJ1-2, with D hard to call. There are 13 residues in the CDR3. The V gene lost 7 bases and the J gene lost 7 bases, with 16 bases spanning the gap. Germline-derived CDR1 and CDR2 are MNHNY and SVGAGI (reference sequence). Here the CDR3 DNA reads TGTGCCAGCACCCCTAGCCCAGATCGTGGCTACACCTTC. It encodes CASTPSPDRGYTF.

V is TRBV10-3 and J is TRBJ2-5; unclear D gene. CDR1 and CDR2 (germline): ENHRY, SYGVKD. CDR3 size: 13 residues. V shed 5 bases and J shed 4 bases, with 11 bases lying between them. CDR3: CAISSTASETQYF. The CDR3 DNA is TGTGCCATCAGTTCGACTGCATCAGAGACCCAGTACTTC.

The chain combines TRBV7-6 with TRBJ1-5; no clear D. The V end lost 1 base, the J end lost 3 bases, and 10 bases lay between the germline ends. CDR1 is SGHVS and CDR2 is FNYEAQ in the germline V gene. The CDR3 contains 15 residues. Here the CDR3 DNA reads TGTGCCAGCAGCTTAGGCCAGAACCCCAATCAGCCCCAGCATTTT. It yields the protein CASSLGQNPNQPQHF.

The chain is built from TRBV30 and TRBJ1-3; D is possibly TRBD1 (6 bases). Trimming stripped 8 bases from V and 3 bases from J, with 17 bases between. CDR1 and CDR2 (germline): GTSNPN, SVGIG (reference sequence). CDR3 length equals 14 residues. In DNA form, the CDR3 reads TGTGCCCATGGGGCAGGGGAGTTTGGAAACACCATATATTTT. Its protein is CAHGAGEFGNTIYF.